This T cell receptor beta chain was documented in a study of response to subunit inactivated influenza vaccine. Study conclusions and caveats: Each seasonal flu vaccination may recruit only limited new T cells, authors suggested.

As concerns this clonotype: Its antigen is as yet unknown.

The germline V and J ends were trimmed by 6 bases and 2 bases, with 15 bases remaining between them. CDR1 SGHTA and CDR2 FQGNSA come from the germline V gene. The CDR3 consists of 15 residues. TCRdb used MiXCR to reprocess the RT-PCR reads, holding one entry per CDR3 protein. Of about 500,000 distinct CDR3 sequences in the sample, over 10% were seen once. This material consisted of PBMCs from blood, taken 40 to 50 days after vaccination. The chain recombines TRBV7-2 with TRBJ2-3, with no clear D. The source is a man aged 50-60 years who received an inactivated influenza vaccine. The chain's CDR3 is CASSHSVAPTDTQYF. As DNA, the CDR3 is TGTGCCAGCAGTCATTCCGTAGCCCCCACAGATACGCAGTATTTT.